The 17 T cell receptor beta chains given below trace back to one sample, sequenced in a study of cytomegalovirus exposure and HLA in healthy donors. PCR was performed using 60 Vbeta and 13 Jbeta primers. TCRdb's copy holds only in-frame clones and misses some; the assay was immunoSEQ multiplex PCR. Seen in this sample are nearly 200,000 clones; the ten most common clones hold 0.65% to 0.75%. The sample consisted of PBMCs. These TCRs come from a boy aged 5-17 years in good health and CMV-seronegative.

The chain links TRBV4-1 to TRBJ1-2, with unresolved D. The CDR3 consists of 13 residues. Trimming pared 1 base from V and 4 bases from J, leaving 7 bases between. Germline values: CDR1 MGHRA, CDR2 YSYEKL. For the CDR3, the DNA is TGCGCCAGCAGCCAAGTCCGGGGCTATGGCTACACCTTC. This sequence encodes CASSQVRGYGYTF.

The chain combines TRBV6-5 with TRBJ2-1; D might be TRBD2 (5 bases). The germline V gene has CDR1 MNHEY and CDR2 SVGAGI. The CDR3 has 12 amino acids. The V and J ends lost 0 bases and 10 bases respectively, with 7 bases between them. CDR3 residues: CASSYSTGEQFF. CDR3 DNA: TGTGCCAGCAGTTACTCGACGGGGGAGCAGTTCTTC.

The chain couples TRBV4-3 to TRBJ1-2; 9 bases line up with TRBD1. The J segment lost 1 base and the V segment lost 4 bases, leaving 4 bases of the junction unmatched. This CDR3 contains 15 residues. CDR1 is LGHNA and CDR2 is YSLEER in the germline V gene. In DNA form, the CDR3 reads TGCGCCAGCAGCCTACTGGGACAGGGTAACTATGGCTACACCTTC. Protein product: CASSLLGQGNYGYTF.

The V and J genes are TRBV4-1 and TRBJ2-1, with 9 bases that match TRBD1. The V segment lost 1 base and the J segment 4 bases; nucleotides outside the gene matches: 5. The CDR3 covers 16 residues. The V gene's germline CDR1 is MGHRA and CDR2 YSYEKL. The CDR3 DNA follows: TGCGCCAGCAGCCAAGTTGGGACAGGGAGTTACAATGAGCAGTTCTTC. The encoded protein is CASSQVGTGSYNEQFF.

V gene TRBV13 combines with J gene TRBJ2-7, with D possibly being TRBD1 (7 bases). V dropped 6 bases and J dropped 7 bases, with 16 bases sitting between them. CDR1 is PRHDT, CDR2 FYEKMQ, per germline (reference sequence). This CDR3 spans 13 amino acids. The CDR3 sequence is CASRHQQGREQYF. CDR3 sequence (DNA): TGTGCCAGCAGACATCAACAGGGGAGGGAGCAGTACTTC.

The chain recombines TRBV6-5 with TRBJ1-2; TRBD1 might be the D (5 bases). Trimming left V 4 bases short and J 0 bases short, with 6 bases between. The germline V gene encodes CDR1 MNHEY and CDR2 SVGAGI. The CDR3 extends over 13 amino acids. The CDR3 is CASSFRANYGYTF. DNA for the CDR3: TGTGCCAGCAGTTTCAGGGCTAACTATGGCTACACCTTC.

The CDR3 DNA is TGTGCCAGCAGCCCCGGCGGTACAGGGCTTCCCGGGGAGCTGTTTTTT. This codes for CASSPGGTGLPGELFF. The chain couples TRBV11-3 to TRBJ2-2, with D perhaps TRBD1 (6 bases). Trimming removed 5 bases at V and 6 bases at J, with 19 bases between. The CDR3 sequence is 16 residues long. Germline-derived CDR1 and CDR2 are SGHNT and YENEEA.

V gene TRBV28 combines with J gene TRBJ1-6; 10 positions match TRBD1. The CDR3 extends over 19 amino acids. The J segment lost 1 base and the V segment lost 8 bases, leaving 14 bases of the junction unmatched. Germline V gene sequence: CDR1 MDHEN, CDR2 SYDVKM. CDR3 loop: CASDGTGVFSRSYNSPLHF. In DNA, the CDR3 is TGTGCCAGCGACGGGACAGGGGTCTTCTCCAGGTCCTATAATTCACCCCTCCACTTT.

The gene calls are TRBV15 and TRBJ1-3, with 7 bases that match TRBD1. The CDR3 contains 14 residues. Trimming cost V 5 bases and J 2 bases; bases outside gene matches: 3. Germline CDR1 reads LNHNV; CDR2 reads YYDKDF (reference sequence). As DNA, the CDR3 is TGTGCCACCAGCTTAGACAGGGCTGGAAACACCATATATTTT. Protein: CATSLDRAGNTIYF.

This chain joins TRBV4-1 and TRBJ2-7; possible D gene TRBD1, 6 bases. CDR3 length equals 16 residues. The germline V gene encodes CDR1 MGHRA and CDR2 YSYEKL. V was cut by 0 bases and J by 7 bases, with 19 bases left in between. The CDR3 region is CASSQEERQGKREQYF. The DNA of the CDR3 is TGCGCCAGCAGCCAAGAAGAGAGGCAGGGGAAAAGGGAGCAGTACTTC.

The chain combines TRBV30 with TRBJ2-2; 7 bases align to TRBD2. The CDR3 has 12 residues. Germline loops: CDR1 GTSNPN, CDR2 SVGIG (reference sequence). The V and J ends lost 5 bases and 8 bases, in that order; junction bases with no gene match: 5. CDR3: CAWDGEGGELFF. The CDR3 DNA reads TGTGCCTGGGACGGGGAGGGAGGGGAGCTGTTTTTT. The entire variable domain, with the rest obtained from reference TRBV30 and TRBJ2-2, is as follows: SQTIHQWPATLVQPVGSPLSLECTVEGTSNPNLYWYRQAAGRGLQLLFYSVGIGQISSEVPQNLSASRPQDRQFILSSKKLLLSDSGFYLCAWDGEGGELFFGEGSRLTVL.

The V gene is TRBV10-3, the J gene TRBJ1-1; 8 positions match TRBD1. Germline-derived CDR1 and CDR2 are ENHRY and SYGVKD. Trimming at V came to 2 bases and at J to 1 base, leaving 6 bases not matched to a gene. CDR3 size: 16 residues. CDR3 bases: TGTGCCATCAGTGAGGACGCCGGGACAGGGAACACTGAAGCTTTCTTT. Protein sequence: CAISEDAGTGNTEAFF.

The gene calls are TRBV6-4 and TRBJ1-2; TRBD1 agrees at 7 bases. This CDR3 is built from 18 residues. Germline V gives CDR1 MRHNA, CDR2 SNTAGT. V shed 4 bases and J 1 base; nucleotides not matched to a gene: 15. Here the CDR3 DNA reads TGTGCCAGCAGTGTCCATGAGGACAGGTGTTTGATTAACTATGGCTACACCTTC. This sequence encodes CASSVHEDRCLINYGYTF.

This rearrangement joins TRBV6-1 to TRBJ2-7; TRBD1 matches 11 bases. The J segment lost 3 bases and the V segment lost 2 bases, leaving 6 bases of the junction unmatched. Germline V CDR1 and CDR2: MNHNS, SASEGT. CDR3 size: 16 residues. The CDR3, as DNA: TGTGCCAGCAGTGAATTGCCCGGGACAGGGGGCTACGAGCAGTACTTC. This encodes CASSELPGTGGYEQYF.

The chain combines TRBV5-1 with TRBJ2-2; 8 positions agree with TRBD2. This CDR3 spans 14 amino acids. Trimming took 6 bases from V and 4 from J; bases not matched to a gene: 5. Germline CDR1 is SGHRS and CDR2 is YFSETQ. As DNA, the CDR3 is TGCGCCAGCAATGCCCTAGCGGGCACCGGGGAGCTGTTTTTT. It is translated as CASNALAGTGELFF.

This chain connects TRBV7-9 to TRBJ1-2; TRBD1 is a possible D gene (6 bases). The CDR3 length is 13 residues. V lost 6 bases to trimming and J lost 7 bases, with 15 bases between them. From germline, CDR1 is SEHNR and CDR2 FQNEAQ (reference sequence). CDR3 residues: CASRQGQGGGYTF. The CDR3 nucleotides are TGTGCCAGCAGACAGGGCCAGGGCGGTGGCTACACCTTC.

V gene TRBV11-2 combines with J gene TRBJ2-5; D gene uncertain. V was trimmed by 8 bases and J by 5 bases, leaving 12 bases between them. CDR3 length: 12 amino acids. The germline V gene encodes CDR1 SGHAT and CDR2 FQNNGV. The DNA for the CDR3 is TGTGCCAGCGGCCGACATGGGGAGACCCAGTACTTC. It specifies CASGRHGETQYF.